One and the same sample provided the 23 T cell receptor beta chains below, sequenced in a study of OX40 agonist ivuxolimab in advanced cancers. TCRdb's copy holds only in-frame clones and misses some; the assay was immunoSEQ multiplex PCR. Of 35,000 to 40,000 clones listed, 80% to 85% are singletons. The sample here was CD4+ or CD8+ T cells sorted from blood, taken in a trial of the OX40 agonist ivuxolimab. The receptors originated from an adult with an advanced solid tumor such as melanoma, head and neck, liver or kidney cancer.

This clone was counted between two and nine times. The chain couples TRBV6-5 to TRBJ1-5; D gene unclear. There are 15 residues in the CDR3. V was shortened by 5 bases and J by 5 bases, with 16 bases between the two germline ends. CDR1 and CDR2 from the germline V gene are MNHEY and SVGAGI. CDR3 loop: CASSDYGRKDQPQHF. In nucleotides, the CDR3 is TGTGCCAGCAGTGACTACGGGAGGAAGGATCAGCCCCAGCATTTT.

The chain has TRBV29-1 and TRBJ1-4, with a possible D match to TRBD1 (5 bases). Germline V gene data show CDR1 as SQVTM and CDR2 as ANQGSEA. The CDR3 has 11 amino acids. V was cut by 5 bases and J by 7 bases, with 8 bases left in between. CDR3 bases: TGCAGCGTTCCGGGGGGTGAAAAACTGTTTTTT. Its protein is CSVPGGEKLFF. The variable domain in full, completed from reference TRBV29-1 and TRBJ1-4, reads SAVISQKPSRDICQRGTSLTIQCQVDSQVTMMFWYRQQPGQSLTLIATANQGSEATYESGFVIDKFPISRPNLTFSTLTVSNMSPEDSSIYLCSVPGGEKLFFGSGTQLSVL.

This chain links TRBV7-2 with TRBJ2-7, with TRBD2 matching over 8 bases. Trimming at V came to 3 bases and at J to 3 bases, leaving 4 bases not matched to a gene. This CDR3 contains 14 residues. Germline lookup yields CDR1 SGHTA and CDR2 FQGNSA. DNA of the CDR3: TGTGCCAGCAGCTTGTCTAGCGGGTTCTACGAGCAGTACTTC. Protein sequence: CASSLSSGFYEQYF.

The rearrangement uses TRBV9 and TRBJ2-1; perhaps TRBD1 as D (5 bases). The germline V gene has CDR1 SGDLS and CDR2 YYNGEE. The CDR3 is 15 amino acids. V lost 6 bases, J lost 1 base, and 14 bases lay in between. CDR3 sequence (DNA): TGTGCCAGCACCCAGGGCCTTAATTCCTACAATGAGCAGTTCTTC. This encodes CASTQGLNSYNEQFF.

The genes are TRBV6-5 and TRBJ2-7; 7 bases line up with TRBD1. The V gene's germline CDR1 is MNHEY and CDR2 SVGAGI. CDR3 length: 14 amino acids. V dropped 2 bases and J dropped 2; count of bases not matched to a gene: 3. CDR3 DNA sequence: TGTGCCAGCAGTTACAGGACAGGTACCTACGAGCAGTACTTC. It yields the protein CASSYRTGTYEQYF.

The rearrangement links TRBV7-9 to TRBJ2-3; D unresolved. Germline V CDR1 and CDR2: SEHNR, FQNEAQ (reference sequence). The CDR3 sequence is 15 residues long. Trimming removed 7 bases at V and 5 bases at J, with 19 bases between. CDR3 bases: TGTGCCAGCACCCCATCGGGTAAAAGGGAAGATACGCAGTATTTT. Its translation: CASTPSGKREDTQYF.

V is TRBV13 and J is TRBJ2-7; D is perhaps TRBD1 (5 bases). CDR3 length equals 14 residues. Germline loops: CDR1 PRHDT, CDR2 FYEKMQ (reference sequence). Trimming shortened V by 0 bases and J by 2 bases, and 8 bases separated the two germline ends. The CDR3 spells CASSLGDRTYEQYF. In DNA, the CDR3 is TGTGCCAGCAGCTTAGGCGACAGAACCTACGAGCAGTACTTC.

The rearrangement links TRBV5-1 to TRBJ2-1; D possibly corresponds to TRBD2 (5 bases). V was shortened by 4 bases and J by 5 bases, with 10 bases between the two germline ends. The V gene's germline CDR1 is SGHRS and CDR2 YFSETQ. The CDR3 consists of 13 residues. The CDR3 sequence: CASSASGNNEQFF. CDR3 in DNA: TGCGCCAGCAGCGCCTCCGGGAACAATGAGCAGTTCTTC.

The J gene is TRBJ1-2, the V gene TRBV28; 9 nucleotides align to TRBD1. Germline CDR1 reads MDHEN; CDR2 reads SYDVKM. The CDR3 is made up of 15 amino acids. The trim removed 3 bases at V and 0 bases at J, leaving 2 bases unmatched. Here the CDR3 reads CASSFRQGANYGYTF. The CDR3 nucleotides read TGTGCCAGCAGTTTCCGACAGGGGGCTAACTATGGCTACACCTTC.

This clone was recorded once. The gene calls are TRBV19 and TRBJ2-1, with TRBD1 matching over 8 bases. Germline-derived CDR1 and CDR2 are LNHDA and SQIVND (reference sequence). V lost 5 bases and J lost 6; bases outside the gene matches: 9. The CDR3 contains 15 residues. The CDR3 nucleotides read TGTGCCAGTAGTCCGCTGGGACAGGCGAGCAATGAGCAGTTCTTC. It is translated as CASSPLGQASNEQFF.

J is TRBJ1-1 and V is TRBV7-3; D unresolved. Trimming left V 3 bases short and J 5 bases short, with 7 bases between. The CDR3 covers 12 residues. Germline CDR1 is SGHTA and CDR2 is FQGTGA. The CDR3 region is CASSFIGTEAFF. For the CDR3, the DNA is TGTGCCAGCAGCTTTATTGGTACTGAAGCTTTCTTT.

The J gene is TRBJ2-7, the V gene TRBV28; 7 bases line up with TRBD1. Trimming at V came to 6 bases and at J to 3 bases, leaving 11 bases not matched to a gene. Germline assignment: CDR1 MDHEN and CDR2 SYDVKM. This CDR3 region has 15 residues. Here the CDR3 DNA reads TGTGCCAGCAGACCTACGACAGGGAGTCTCTACGAGCAGTACTTC. This gives the protein CASRPTTGSLYEQYF.

The V gene is TRBV9, the J gene TRBJ1-1, with a weak D call TRBD1 (5 bases). V was pared by 4 bases and J by 4 bases, with 17 bases between. The CDR3 covers 15 residues. Germline lookup yields CDR1 SGDLS and CDR2 YYNGEE. CDR3 in DNA: TGTGCCAGCAGCCCCTCCGGGGGTTTGGGCACTGAAGCTTTCTTT. This translates into CASSPSGGLGTEAFF.

The genes are TRBV6-5 and TRBJ2-3; D unresolved. With 8 bases removed from V and 0 bases from J, the gap between germline ends came to 15 bases. Germline V gene sequence: CDR1 MNHEY, CDR2 SVGAGI. The CDR3 runs 15 residues. The CDR3 region is CASSISPTSTDTQYF. The CDR3 nucleotides read TGTGCCAGCTCCATTTCACCGACTAGCACAGATACGCAGTATTTT.

V and J are TRBV28 and TRBJ1-2, with D unresolved. V was shortened by 5 bases and J by 5 bases, with 15 bases between the two germline ends. This CDR3 contains 14 residues. Germline V gene sequence: CDR1 MDHEN, CDR2 SYDVKM. This chain's CDR3 is CASSLTGKGYGYTF. The DNA for the CDR3 is TGTGCCAGCAGTCTCACCGGGAAAGGGTATGGCTACACCTTC.

The J gene is TRBJ2-7, the V gene TRBV29-1, with 7 nucleotides matching TRBD1. This CDR3 has 13 residues. J gave up 0 bases and V 8 bases, and 7 bases lay outside the gene matches. Per germline, CDR1 SQVTM and CDR2 ANQGSEA. CDR3 bases: TGCAGCAAGCGGACAGGACTCTCCTACGAGCAGTACTTC. Amino acids: CSKRTGLSYEQYF.

The chain uses TRBV19 and TRBJ1-1, with a tentative D call TRBD1 (6 bases). The V and J ends lost 4 bases and 4 bases respectively, with 13 bases between them. The CDR3 is made up of 14 amino acids. Germline V gives CDR1 LNHDA, CDR2 SQIVND (reference sequence). CDR3: CASSRYPTGTEAFF. The CDR3 nucleotides are TGTGCCAGTAGTAGATACCCGACAGGCACTGAAGCTTTCTTT.

The V call is TRBV11-2, the J call TRBJ1-1; no reliable D call. This CDR3 is built from 14 residues. The germline V gene encodes CDR1 SGHAT and CDR2 FQNNGV. V lost 3 bases and J 7 bases, leaving 15 bases between the germline ends. The CDR3 region is CASSFIRGIGEAFF. Here the CDR3 DNA reads TGTGCCAGCAGCTTTATCCGGGGTATTGGTGAAGCTTTCTTT. Supplemented by reference TRBV11-2 and TRBJ1-1, the full variable domain reads EAGVAQSPRYKIIEKRQSVAFWCNPISGHATLYWYQQILGQGPKLLIQFQNNGVVDDSQLPKDRFSAERLKGVDSTLKIQPAKLEDSAVYLCASSFIRGIGEAFFGQGTRLTVV.

The chain is built from TRBV5-6 and TRBJ1-1; D remains unclear. CDR3 length equals 13 residues. The germline V gene has CDR1 SGHDT and CDR2 YYEEEE. Trimming removed 1 base from V and 1 base from J, with 5 bases in between. The CDR3 sequence is CASSLWSNTEAFF. The DNA of the CDR3 is TGTGCCAGCAGCTTGTGGTCGAACACTGAAGCTTTCTTT.

This clone was counted between two and nine times. This chain joins TRBV15 and TRBJ1-2; 10 bases match TRBD1. The CDR3 extends over 16 amino acids. Germline loops: CDR1 LNHNV, CDR2 YYDKDF (reference sequence). Germline trimming cut 5 bases from V and 2 bases from J; bases unmatched to any gene: 8. The CDR3 sequence is CATSGEPGQGNYGYTF. The CDR3 coding sequence is TGTGCCACCAGCGGCGAACCGGGACAGGGGAACTATGGCTACACCTTC.

The chain has TRBV7-6 and TRBJ1-6; D is unresolved. CDR3 length: 16 amino acids. V was clipped by 5 bases and J by 9 bases, with 20 bases between them. CDR1 and CDR2 from the germline V gene are SGHVS and FNYEAQ. The CDR3 nucleotides read TGTGCCAGCAGCCCAGCAGTAGGAGGGTCTGGTTCACCCCTCCACTTT. It encodes CASSPAVGGSGSPLHF.

This clone came up once. The gene calls are TRBV29-1 and TRBJ1-2; TRBD1 agrees at 10 bases. The junction had 10 bases not matched to a gene; V was cut back by 6 bases and J by 6 bases. This CDR3 is 14 amino acids long. CDR1 is SQVTM, CDR2 ANQGSEA, per germline. CDR3 bases: TGCAGCGTCCACGCCGGGACAGGGGCGAATGGCTACACCTTC. Encoded protein: CSVHAGTGANGYTF.

The chain has TRBV28 and TRBJ1-4; D is unclear. CDR3 length: 17 residues. Germline loops: CDR1 MDHEN, CDR2 SYDVKM. V lost 2 bases and J 3 bases, leaving 16 bases between the germline ends. CDR3 amino acids: CASSLVLVARPNEKLFF. The CDR3, as DNA: TGTGCCAGCAGTTTAGTGTTAGTGGCCAGACCTAATGAAAAACTGTTTTTT.